The clone carrying this T cell receptor (beta chain) appeared a few times. TCRdb recomputed calls from the 5' RACE reads with MiXCR, one row per CDR3 protein. Of about 40,000 distinct CDR3 sequences listed, about a quarter were seen once; the top ten hold just over 4.5%. This record belongs to a study of early T cells in non-severe SARS-CoV-2 infection. This CDR3 spans 15 amino acids. Germline loops: CDR1 DFQATT, CDR2 SNEGSKA (reference sequence). V lost 2 bases and J lost 7, with 21 bases in between. The specimen was whole blood, collected at baseline. The V call is TRBV20-1, the J call TRBJ2-7; D is undetermined. This receptor was obtained from an adult who was a healthcare worker with PCR-confirmed SARS-CoV-2 infection or an uninfected control (not recorded which). The CDR3 sequence is CSARPHSPTGGEQYF. The CDR3, as DNA: TGCAGTGCTAGACCCCACTCCCCCACGGGTGGTGAGCAGTACTTC.